These 4 T cell receptor beta chains share one sample of origin, sequenced in a study of blood T cell repertoires in COVID-19 (dated by TCRdb to 2020 to 2022). The method was the immunoSEQ multiplex PCR assay. This immuneACCESS table, as held by TCRdb, lists in-frame sequences with V and J called but not all clones. Of the missing ones, under half trace to an unresolved V gene in checked studies; the others have no known cause. Recorded for this sample are about 100,000 clones; around four fifths of them occurred a single time. The ten most abundant clones make up roughly 13% of the sample. The sample consisted of peripheral blood. The receptor set was obtained from a man in his forties or fifties with active or convalescent COVID-19.

The chain carries TRBV5-1 and TRBJ1-2; a possible D gene is TRBD1 (5 bases). CDR1 is SGHRS, CDR2 YFSETQ, per germline. V lost 0 bases, J lost 7 bases, and 13 bases lay in between. The CDR3 is made up of 14 amino acids. The CDR3 nucleotides read TGCGCCAGCAGCTTGGACCCCCAGGGTAGTGGCTACACCTTC. This translates into CASSLDPQGSGYTF.

This clone was seen a few times. The chain links TRBV7-2 to TRBJ2-7, with D possibly matching TRBD1 (6 bases). CDR1 is SGHTA and CDR2 is FQGNSA in the germline V gene. Trimming took off 5 bases at V and 0 bases at J, with 14 bases between the two ends. The CDR3 spans 15 residues. The CDR3: CASSPWGTSSYEQYF. CDR3 nucleotides: TGTGCCAGCAGCCCCTGGGGGACATCCTCCTACGAGCAGTACTTC.

V usage is TRBV19 and J usage is TRBJ2-1; TRBD2 matches 8 bases. The germline V gene encodes CDR1 LNHDA and CDR2 SQIVND (reference sequence). The CDR3 runs 16 residues. Trimming removed 2 bases from V and 7 bases from J; junction bases left unmatched: 10. The CDR3: CASSILGAGARNEQFF. As DNA, the CDR3 is TGTGCCAGTAGTATATTGGGAGCGGGAGCAAGGAATGAGCAGTTCTTC.

The chain couples TRBV5-1 to TRBJ2-1; the D is unclear. The germline CDR1 and CDR2 sequences are SGHRS and YFSETQ. This CDR3 is built from 14 residues. V lost 1 base and J 2 bases, leaving 7 bases between the germline ends. Here the CDR3 reads CASSLRSTYNEQFF. CDR3 DNA: TGCGCCAGCAGCTTGCGGAGTACCTACAATGAGCAGTTCTTC.